The next 12 T cell receptor beta chains were all read from a single sample in a study of cytomegalovirus exposure and HLA in healthy donors. Primers for the PCR totalled 60 Vbeta and 13 Jbeta. Sequencing used immunoSEQ multiplex PCR; TCRdb keeps in-frame clones, though not all of them. The sample holds around 200,000 clones; more than 65% are singletons and the top ten take more than 0.95%. Sample: PBMCs. The origin of the receptors is a girl aged 2 to 9 in good health and CMV-seropositive.

The rearrangement uses TRBV28 and TRBJ1-2, with D uncertain. The V gene lost 5 bases and the J gene lost 4 bases, with 11 bases spanning the gap. The CDR3 has 13 residues. Per germline, CDR1 MDHEN and CDR2 SYDVKM. In DNA, the CDR3 is TGTGCCAGCAGTCTCGTACCAGGCTATGGCTACACCTTC. This sequence encodes CASSLVPGYGYTF.

V and J are TRBV29-1 and TRBJ1-1; 8 bases are a match to TRBD1. With 7 bases clipped from V and 2 bases from J, the junction kept 9 bases outside the gene matches. In germline, CDR1 is SQVTM, CDR2 ANQGSEA. CDR3 length: 14 residues. The CDR3 coding sequence is TGCAGCGCCGCCCGAGGGACAGGAAACACTGAAGCTTTCTTT. It yields the protein CSAARGTGNTEAFF. The full variable domain, its missing parts supplied by reference TRBV29-1 and TRBJ1-1, is SAVISQKPSRDICQRGTSLTIQCQVDSQVTMMFWYRQQPGQSLTLIATANQGSEATYESGFVIDKFPISRPNLTFSTLTVSNMSPEDSSIYLCSAARGTGNTEAFFGQGTRLTVV.

The V and J genes are TRBV2 and TRBJ1-5; D ambiguous. Trimming pared 7 bases from V and 9 bases from J, leaving 22 bases between. CDR1 and CDR2 from the germline V gene are SNHLY and FYNNEI. The CDR3 extends over 15 amino acids. For the CDR3, the DNA is TGTGCCAGCACTCGGATGGTGTCCTTACGGGGGCCCCAGCATTTT. Its protein product is CASTRMVSLRGPQHF. Filled out from reference TRBV2 and TRBJ1-5, the complete variable domain reads EPEVTQTPSHQVTQMGQEVILRCVPISNHLYFYWYRQILGQKVEFLVSFYNNEISEKSEIFDDQFSVERPDGSNFTLKIRSTKLEDSAMYFCASTRMVSLRGPQHFGDGTRLSIL.

The J gene is TRBJ2-2, the V gene TRBV7-3; D might be TRBD1 (5 bases). From germline, CDR1 is SGHTA and CDR2 FQGTGA. CDR3 length: 13 amino acids. Trimming stripped 5 bases from V and 10 bases from J, with 14 bases between. The CDR3: CASSQLGREELFF. CDR3 DNA sequence: TGTGCCAGCAGCCAGCTGGGCAGGGAGGAGCTGTTTTTT.

The chain has TRBV5-1 and TRBJ2-7; 11 bases fit TRBD1. Germline V gives CDR1 SGHRS, CDR2 YFSETQ. This CDR3 has 15 residues. V shed 4 bases, J shed 0 bases, and the junction held 3 bases outside the gene matches. CDR3 nucleotide sequence: TGCGCCAGCAGCCAGGGACAGGGGGTCTCCTACGAGCAGTACTTC. It yields the protein CASSQGQGVSYEQYF. Filled out from reference TRBV5-1 and TRBJ2-7, the complete variable domain reads KAGVTQTPRYLIKTRGQQVTLSCSPISGHRSVSWYQQTPGQGLQFLFEYFSETQRNKGNFPGRFSGRQFSNSRSEMNVSTLELGDSALYLCASSQGQGVSYEQYFGPGTRLTVT.

The chain has TRBV14 and TRBJ2-7, with D uncertain. The CDR3 sequence is 13 residues long. V was pared by 0 bases and J by 2 bases, with 5 bases between. Germline V gene data show CDR1 as SGHDN and CDR2 as FVKESK. The CDR3 nucleotides are TGTGCCAGCAGCCAAGACAGCGCCTACGAGCAGTACTTC. Its protein product is CASSQDSAYEQYF.

The V and J genes are TRBV9 and TRBJ2-7; TRBD2 agrees at 14 bases. The junction had 9 bases not matched to a gene; V was cut back by 2 bases and J by 5 bases. The CDR3 consists of 17 residues. The germline CDR1 and CDR2 sequences are SGDLS and YYNGEE. CDR3 sequence: CASSVGTSGSGGNEQYF. The CDR3 DNA is TGTGCCAGCAGCGTTGGGACTAGCGGGAGTGGGGGCAACGAGCAGTACTTC.

This clone occurred a few times. The chain is built from TRBV2 and TRBJ1-1; a possible D gene is TRBD1 (6 bases). Germline assignment: CDR1 SNHLY and CDR2 FYNNEI. The CDR3 has 13 residues. V lost 8 bases and J 2 bases, leaving 12 bases between the germline ends. CDR3: CASHGQTNTEAFF. Here the CDR3 DNA reads TGTGCCAGCCACGGACAGACTAACACTGAAGCTTTCTTT.

The V call is TRBV5-4, the J call TRBJ1-4; 7 bases map to TRBD1. The CDR3 has 15 residues. Trimming removed 4 bases from V and 6 bases from J; junction bases left unmatched: 9. The germline CDR1 and CDR2 sequences are SGHNT and YYREEE (reference sequence). This CDR3 reads CASSLPGQADEKLFF. The DNA for the CDR3 is TGTGCCAGCAGCCTGCCCGGACAGGCGGATGAAAAACTGTTTTTT.

The rearrangement uses TRBV28 and TRBJ2-7, with a weak D call TRBD2 (5 bases). Trimming removed 1 base at V and 3 bases at J, with 10 bases between. Germline CDR1 and CDR2: MDHEN and SYDVKM. The length of the CDR3 is 14 residues. Here the CDR3 DNA reads TGTGCCAGCAGTTTATCCCCCGGGGACTACGAGCAGTACTTC. Its translation: CASSLSPGDYEQYF. Complete variable domain (other parts from reference TRBV28 and TRBJ2-7): DVKVTQSSRYLVKRTGEKVFLECVQDMDHENMFWYRQDPGLGLRLIYFSYDVKMKEKGDIPEGYSVSREKKERFSLILESASTNQTSMYLCASSLSPGDYEQYFGPGTRLTVT.

This chain uses TRBV10-2 with TRBJ2-1; 9 bases are shared with TRBD2. V trimming: 4 bases; J trimming: 5 bases; junction bases outside the gene matches: 3. Germline V gives CDR1 WSHSY, CDR2 SAAADI. The CDR3 runs to 14 residues. CDR3 in DNA: TGCGCCAGCAGTGGTTTAGCGGGGGACAATGAGCAGTTCTTC. Protein sequence: CASSGLAGDNEQFF.

A few counts support this clone. The J gene is TRBJ2-7, the V gene TRBV6-6; TRBD2 is a possible D gene (5 bases). Germline V CDR1 and CDR2: MNHNY, SVGAGI (reference sequence). Trimming stripped 6 bases from V and 3 bases from J, with 15 bases between. The CDR3 runs 14 residues. Here the CDR3 reads CASSSTLGNYEQYF. In nucleotides, the CDR3 is TGTGCCAGCAGCTCCACCCTCGGGAACTACGAGCAGTACTTC.